This record concerns one T cell receptor (beta chain) sequence. As yet, its antigen is unknown. Only in-frame clones appear in the TCRdb table, and some are missing; sequencing was by immunoSEQ multiplex PCR. In the table there are approximately 12,000 clones, roughly nine tenths of which are singletons. This sample stems from a study of chemoradiotherapy in HPV16-positive cancers. Whole-study results and caveats: Only a couple of HPV16-positive patients supplied the functional HPV-specificity definition.

This CDR3 has 16 residues. J lost 5 bases, V lost 8 bases, and 12 bases had no gene match. Germline CDR1 SNHLY, CDR2 FYNNEI. This specimen consisted of blood, obtained from a patient who underwent chemoradiotherapy. V and J are TRBV2 and TRBJ1-6; 7 nucleotides agree with TRBD1. This receptor was identified in a human donor with HPV-associated anogenital cancer. The CDR3 loop is CASLDPNRGDNSPLHF. The DNA of the CDR3 is TGTGCCAGCCTTGACCCTAACAGGGGTGATAATTCACCCCTCCACTTT. The variable domain in full, with the rest retrieved from reference TRBV2 and TRBJ1-6, is EPEVTQTPSHQVTQMGQEVILRCVPISNHLYFYWYRQILGQKVEFLVSFYNNEISEKSEIFDDQFSVERPDGSNFTLKIRSTKLEDSAMYFCASLDPNRGDNSPLHFGNGTRLTVT.